A single sample is the source of the 17 T cell receptor beta chains below, sequenced in a study of PD-1 blockade in mismatch repair-deficient tumors. The method was immunoSEQ multiplex PCR; TCRdb's version includes in-frame clones alone and lacks a portion of them. This sample has 56,000 or so clones, with roughly 80% found just once. Sequencing used peripheral blood, obtained roughly 20 weeks after starting pembrolizumab. The receptors here all came from an adult with mismatch repair-deficient cancer.

This chain connects TRBV6-5 to TRBJ2-5; TRBD2 matches at 7 bases. The germline CDR1 and CDR2 sequences are MNHEY and SVGAGI. After removal of 2 bases from V and 5 bases from J, the junction contained 2 bases not matched to a gene. The CDR3 runs 13 residues. The CDR3 DNA reads TGTGCCAGCAGTTACGGGAGGGCGGAGACCCAGTACTTC. As protein: CASSYGRAETQYF.

The chain carries TRBV6-6 and TRBJ2-7; 10 nucleotides match TRBD1. This CDR3 contains 15 residues. Germline-derived CDR1 and CDR2 are MNHNY and SVGAGI (reference sequence). V lost 6 bases, J lost 2 bases, and 7 bases stayed unmatched. CDR3 residues: CASSPRTGGAYEQYF. The DNA of the CDR3 is TGTGCCAGCAGCCCCCGGACAGGGGGAGCCTACGAGCAGTACTTC.

The rearrangement uses TRBV4-3 and TRBJ2-7; TRBD2 matches 12 bases. The CDR3 extends over 15 amino acids. Germline V gives CDR1 LGHNA, CDR2 YSLEER. The V gene end was trimmed by 1 base and the J gene end by 4 bases; junction bases not matched to a gene: 2. The CDR3 here is CASSQGLAGEYEQYF. The CDR3 bases are TGCGCCAGCAGCCAAGGACTAGCGGGAGAATACGAGCAGTACTTC.

The chain combines TRBV2 with TRBJ2-6; D assignment may be TRBD1 or TRBD2 (5 bases each). Germline CDR1 and CDR2: SNHLY and FYNNEI. This CDR3 is 19 amino acids long. Trimming left V 3 bases short and J 1 base short, with 19 bases between. The CDR3 DNA reads TGTGCCAGCAGTGATTTTCGGGGCAGGGAACTATCTGGGGCCAACGTCCTGACTTTC. Its protein is CASSDFRGRELSGANVLTF.

The gene calls are TRBV9 and TRBJ2-3; D call uncertain. Trimming removed 0 bases at V and 4 bases at J, with 6 bases between. The germline V gene has CDR1 SGDLS and CDR2 YYNGEE. This CDR3 region has 13 residues. The CDR3: CASSVGLPDTQYF. Written as DNA, the CDR3 is TGTGCCAGCAGCGTAGGTCTGCCAGATACGCAGTATTTT.

This clone was picked up many times. This chain joins TRBV4-3 and TRBJ1-2, with a tentative D call TRBD1 (5 bases). CDR1 LGHNA and CDR2 YSLEER come from the germline V gene. This CDR3 has 15 residues. Trimming took 1 base from V and 5 from J, leaving 14 bases between them. CDR3 bases: TGCGCCAGCAGCCAAGGGGTCGGGGGGTATTATGGCTACACCTTC. This translates into CASSQGVGGYYGYTF.

The V gene is TRBV2, the J gene TRBJ2-7, with D maybe TRBD1 (7 bases). The CDR3 totals 13 residues. V gave up 7 bases and J gave up 4 bases, with 14 bases separating them. Germline V gives CDR1 SNHLY, CDR2 FYNNEI. CDR3 loop: CASKIRGTYEQYF. In DNA form, the CDR3 reads TGTGCCAGCAAGATCAGGGGGACTTACGAGCAGTACTTC.

The V call is TRBV11-2, the J call TRBJ1-1; D not resolved. V was trimmed by 3 bases and J by 1 base, leaving 12 bases between them. CDR1 is SGHAT and CDR2 is FQNNGV in the germline V gene. The CDR3 spans 15 residues. The CDR3 DNA reads TGTGCCAGCAGCTTTCTAACCTGGGGGAACACTGAAGCTTTCTTT. Protein product: CASSFLTWGNTEAFF.

As regards this clone: This same CDR3 is encoded by further DNA sequences in the sample. The chain joins TRBV29-1 to TRBJ2-3, with D hard to call. The CDR3 sequence is 10 residues long. Germline assignment: CDR1 SQVTM and CDR2 ANQGSEA. This chain's CDR3 is CSAGTDTQYF. CDR3 nucleotides: TGCAGTGCTGGCACAGATACGCAGTATTTT.

CDR3 bases: TGTGCCAGCAGCTTAGCCCGGGACAGGGGTGGGTACGAGCAGTACTTC. Amino acids: CASSLARDRGGYEQYF. The rearrangement joins TRBV11-2 to TRBJ2-7, with 10 bases aligning to TRBD1. This CDR3 is 16 amino acids long. V shed 1 base, J shed 4 bases, and the junction held 7 bases outside the gene matches. Germline CDR1 SGHAT, CDR2 FQNNGV.

V and J are TRBV6-5 and TRBJ1-5; D is uncertain. Between the trimmed V and J ends, which lost 5 bases and 3 bases, there was a span of 14 bases. The CDR3 runs 15 residues. The germline V gene encodes CDR1 MNHEY and CDR2 SVGAGI. In nucleotides, the CDR3 is TGTGCCAGCAGTACCCGAGGCAGCTTCAATCAGCCCCAGCATTTT. Its translation is CASSTRGSFNQPQHF.

The table lists this clone with a few counts. The same CDR3 can be traced to other DNA sequences in this sample. The chain carries TRBV5-5 and TRBJ2-3, with unresolved D. CDR3 size: 12 residues. V gave up 4 bases and J gave up 3 bases, with 6 bases separating them. Germline-derived CDR1 and CDR2 are SGHKS and YYEKEE (reference sequence). The CDR3 nucleotides are TGTGCCAGCAGCCCCAGGACAGATACGCAGTATTTT. It translates to CASSPRTDTQYF.

This chain connects TRBV19 to TRBJ1-2; maybe TRBD1 (5 bases). CDR3 length equals 16 residues. V gave up 5 bases and J gave up 8 bases, with 24 bases separating them. The germline gives CDR1 LNHDA, CDR2 SQIVND (reference sequence). The CDR3: CASSASPDIPLRGYTF. The CDR3 bases are TGTGCCAGTAGTGCCTCCCCGGACATCCCCCTCAGGGGCTACACCTTC.

This chain joins TRBV7-9 and TRBJ2-1, with D perhaps TRBD1 (5 bases). Germline assignment: CDR1 SEHNR and CDR2 FQNEAQ (reference sequence). The CDR3 runs 12 residues. Deletions cut 6 bases from V and 7 bases from J, with 10 bases between. The CDR3 DNA follows: TGTGCCAGCAGTTCACAGGTGAATGAGCAGTTCTTC. Translated, it gives CASSSQVNEQFF.

The genes are TRBV5-1 and TRBJ2-3, with 14 nucleotides matching TRBD2. Losses at the gene ends were 6 bases for V and 3 bases for J; bases not matched to a gene: 6. This CDR3 spans 16 amino acids. CDR1 is SGHRS, CDR2 YFSETQ, per germline. The CDR3 DNA reads as TGCGCCAGCAAGGAAGGGACTAGCGGGAGAACAGATACGCAGTATTTT. As protein: CASKEGTSGRTDTQYF.

The chain couples TRBV11-3 to TRBJ2-5; TRBD2 agrees at 12 bases. V gave up 5 bases and J gave up 5 bases; unmatched junction bases: 6. CDR1 is SGHNT and CDR2 is YENEEA in the germline V gene. The length of the CDR3 is 15 residues. The CDR3 DNA sequence: TGTGCCAGCAGCCTAGCGGGGGGGCGTAGGGAGACCCAGTACTTC. It yields the protein CASSLAGGRRETQYF.

V and J are TRBV19 and TRBJ1-1; D might be TRBD1 (5 bases). V was trimmed by 1 base and J by 5 bases, leaving 11 bases between them. The germline gives CDR1 LNHDA, CDR2 SQIVND (reference sequence). This CDR3 is 14 amino acids long. DNA of the CDR3: TGTGCCAGTAGTATAGTGAGGGGCAGGACTGAAGCTTTCTTT. This sequence encodes CASSIVRGRTEAFF.